A selection of T cell receptor beta chains follows, all from one sample in a study of CXCR3-negative and CXCR3-positive naive CD8 T cells. TCRdb reanalyzed the 5' RACE reads, giving one entry per CDR3 protein sequence and no DNA. Across about 26,000 distinct CDR3 sequences, the top ten clones capture 2.8% of the sample. The specimen was naive CXCR3- CD8+ T cells from blood. Source of these receptors: a human donor in good health. Some clones in this sample may be carry-over from other donors' samples. Each CDR3 is given with its conserved first and last residue. Clone size is not always given. Where it is, it says once, few, many or a class for expanded clones.

CDR3 length: 16
clone size: NA
J gene: TRBJ2-5
V gene: TRBV20-1
CDR3 protein: CSARDQNGRDLETQYF

CDR3 length: 12
clone size: NA
J gene: TRBJ2-7
V gene: TRBV29-1
CDR3 protein: CSVRDGVYEQYF

CDR3 length: 15
clone size: NA
J gene: TRBJ2-3
V gene: TRBV7-3
CDR3 protein: CASSLSGGPTDTQYF

CDR3 length: 14
clone size: NA
J gene: TRBJ2-7
V gene: TRBV7-6
CDR3 protein: CASSFGDSTYEQYF

CDR3 length: 16
clone size: NA
J gene: TRBJ2-2
V gene: TRBV25-1
CDR3 protein: CASSEGRTLNTGELFF

CDR3 length: 13
clone size: medium-sized
J gene: TRBJ1-2
V gene: TRBV7-3
CDR3 protein: CASSSSQGYGYTF

CDR3 length: 12
clone size: NA
J gene: TRBJ2-1
V gene: TRBV29-1
CDR3 protein: CSGRQGYNEQFF

CDR3 length: 15
clone size: NA
J gene: TRBJ2-5
V gene: TRBV7-2
CDR3 protein: CASSLLVWTQETQYF

CDR3 length: 15
clone size: NA
J gene: TRBJ1-1
V gene: TRBV2
CDR3 protein: CASTDLTGGNTEAFF

CDR3 length: 15
clone size: NA
J gene: TRBJ1-2
V gene: TRBV6-5
CDR3 protein: CASSHLGEVRNGYTF

CDR3 length: 16
clone size: NA
J gene: TRBJ2-1
V gene: TRBV3-1
CDR3 protein: CASSQVPGQGVYEQFF

CDR3 length: 14
clone size: NA
J gene: TRBJ1-6
V gene: TRBV7-7
CDR3 protein: CASSLTKLVSPLHF

CDR3 length: 12
clone size: NA
J gene: TRBJ2-1
V gene: TRBV18
CDR3 protein: CAPKFRGNEQFF

CDR3 length: 11
clone size: NA
J gene: TRBJ1-2
V gene: TRBV11-2
CDR3 protein: CASSSNYGYTF

CDR3 length: 15
clone size: NA
J gene: TRBJ1-1
V gene: TRBV7-3
CDR3 protein: CASSSQQGMNTEAFF

CDR3 length: 22
clone size: NA
J gene: TRBJ1-1
V gene: TRBV20-1
CDR3 protein: CNTMAPRGELPGQGKLNTEAFF

CDR3 length: 12
clone size: NA
J gene: TRBJ2-7
V gene: TRBV29-1
CDR3 protein: CSATGGPYEQYF

CDR3 length: 13
clone size: medium-sized
J gene: TRBJ2-7
V gene: TRBV4-3
CDR3 protein: CASSQDRPDVQYF

CDR3 length: 12
clone size: NA
J gene: TRBJ1-1
V gene: TRBV20-1
CDR3 protein: CSARAGGIEAFF

CDR3 length: 15
clone size: NA
J gene: TRBJ2-7
V gene: TRBV4-1
CDR3 protein: CASSQDPSYSYEQYF

CDR3 length: 16
clone size: NA
J gene: TRBJ2-1
V gene: TRBV5-1
CDR3 protein: CASSLVAGGLHNEQFF

CDR3 length: 13
clone size: NA
J gene: TRBJ2-7
V gene: TRBV20-1
CDR3 protein: CSARTGGSYEQYF

CDR3 length: 14
clone size: medium-sized
J gene: TRBJ1-1
V gene: TRBV4-3
CDR3 protein: CASSQAHTNTEAFF

CDR3 length: 15
clone size: NA
J gene: TRBJ2-3
V gene: TRBV6-1
CDR3 protein: CASSDPWTSGYTQYF

CDR3 length: 14
clone size: NA
J gene: TRBJ2-3
V gene: TRBV12-3/TRBV12-4
CDR3 protein: CASTDRDRADTQYF

CDR3 length: 16
clone size: NA
J gene: TRBJ2-1
V gene: TRBV7-3
CDR3 protein: CASSLKGQDPHNEQFF

CDR3 length: 13
clone size: NA
J gene: TRBJ2-1
V gene: TRBV29-1
CDR3 protein: CSVDRGHYNEQFF

CDR3 length: 16
clone size: NA
J gene: TRBJ2-7
V gene: TRBV6-6
CDR3 protein: CASSYLSGGAEETQYF

CDR3 length: 15
clone size: NA
J gene: TRBJ2-1
V gene: TRBV12-3/TRBV12-4
CDR3 protein: CASTPGGGGYNEQFF

CDR3 length: 16
clone size: NA
J gene: TRBJ2-2
V gene: TRBV20-1
CDR3 protein: CSARELAGGLIGELFF

CDR3 length: 15
clone size: NA
J gene: TRBJ1-2
V gene: TRBV7-3
CDR3 protein: CASSLYRALNYGYTF

CDR3 length: 12
clone size: NA
J gene: TRBJ2-5
V gene: TRBV7-9
CDR3 protein: CASSFVRETQYF

CDR3 length: 12
clone size: NA
J gene: TRBJ2-3
V gene: TRBV7-8
CDR3 protein: CASSLSLDTQYF

CDR3 length: 17
clone size: NA
J gene: TRBJ2-1
V gene: TRBV6-5
CDR3 protein: CASSYRPGTSRHNEQFF

CDR3 length: 14
clone size: NA
J gene: TRBJ2-1
V gene: TRBV29-1
CDR3 protein: CSVEPGTGSHEQFF

CDR3 length: 13
clone size: NA
J gene: TRBJ1-2
V gene: TRBV27
CDR3 protein: CASSYGGAYGYTF

CDR3 length: 15
clone size: NA
J gene: TRBJ2-3
V gene: TRBV28
CDR3 protein: CASSLLGASTDTQYF

CDR3 length: 13
clone size: NA
J gene: TRBJ2-7
V gene: TRBV7-9
CDR3 protein: CASSASGFYEQYF

CDR3 length: 15
clone size: NA
J gene: TRBJ2-7
V gene: TRBV7-2
CDR3 protein: CASSFGQGASYEQYF

CDR3 length: 14
clone size: NA
J gene: TRBJ2-3
V gene: TRBV29-1
CDR3 protein: CSVDRGRVTDTQYF

CDR3 length: 14
clone size: NA
J gene: TRBJ2-7
V gene: TRBV20-1
CDR3 protein: CSARNRAGFHEQYF